What follows is one TCR beta chain and its context. Its antigen is currently unknown. The CDR3 runs 20 residues. Clones were sequenced by immunoSEQ multiplex PCR, and TCRdb holds only the in-frame ones, with some missing. The data contain about 86,000 clones, around 90% of them singletons. The data stem from a study of OX40 agonist ivuxolimab in advanced cancers. Background on the study: In this cohort, patients received ivuxolimab, an agonistic anti-OX40 (CD134) antibody. Broader study findings: Fewer expanded clones were found on average in CD4+ than in CD8+ T cells.

The TCR was taken from an adult with an advanced solid tumor such as melanoma, head and neck, liver or kidney cancer. Sequences were derived from CD4+ or CD8+ T cells sorted from blood, sampled in a trial of the OX40 agonist ivuxolimab. J is TRBJ2-2 and V is TRBV21-1; the table's D call TRBD2 went unverified against the DNA. TRBV21-1 is termed a pseudogene. This CDR3 reads CASSKARTSGSVHHTGELFF. In DNA form, the CDR3 reads TGTGCCAGCAGCAAAGCCAGGACTAGCGGGAGTGTACACCACACCGGGGAGCTGTTTTTT.